Included here is one TCR beta chain sequence, with context. Those patients with uncontrolled infection, other autoimmune disease, pregnancy or lactation were excluded. The diagnoses drew upon clinical symptoms, serum thyroxine and TRAb, thyroid ultrasound and orbital computed tomography. This sample is drawn from a study of T cells in Graves' hyperthyroidism and ophthalmopathy. Amplification of TCR beta CDR3 regions used RNA as the template. HTBI primers were the set used in a first-round RT-PCR of the TCR CDR3. TCRdb itself ran the multiplex PCR reads through MiXCR, one entry per CDR3 protein. The profile shows hundreds of thousands of distinct CDR3 sequences, over 35% of them singletons. The CDR3 sequence is 15 residues long. CDR1 is LGHNA and CDR2 is YNFKEQ in the germline V gene. The V end was cut by 0 bases, the J end by 5 bases, with 11 bases between.

The chain employs TRBV4-2 and TRBJ1-5, with D tentatively TRBD1 (6 bases). Sequences were obtained from blood. The TCR comes from a man between 18 and 35 years old with Graves' hyperthyroidism. CDR3 protein: CASSQDYGGHQPQHF. CDR3 nucleotides: TGTGCCAGCAGCCAAGATTATGGGGGGCATCAGCCCCAGCATTTT.